A selection of T cell receptor beta chains follows, all from one sample in a study of cytomegalovirus exposure and HLA in healthy donors. Repertoires were generated with immunoSEQ multiplex PCR, while TCRdb's copy carries only in-frame clones and drops some. Counted here are some 90,000 clones, over 75% occurring once; the ten biggest clones make up roughly 6%. The sample was PBMCs. The receptor set was obtained from a female donor in good health and CMV-seronegative. The CDR3 runs from the conserved cysteine through the conserved F or W. Each record gives: V gene, CDR3 protein.

TRBV25-1,CASSEDRDTGELFF
TRBV5-3,CARSCGGPQHF
TRBV20-1,CSAGGGETQYF
TRBV5-1,CASSLASEADTQYF
TRBV28,CASRHGTEAFF
TRBV6-5,CASSQNGQGTYEQYF
TRBV28,CASSPQGGKEKLFF
TRBV29-1,CSVADRGGNTIYF
TRBV6-6,CASSLRGADGELFF
TRBV4-2,CASSLTTDTQYF
TRBV7-7,CASSFWTEAGNTIYF
TRBV5-4,CASSLEGASGELFF
TRBV2,CASSRDNLGNQPQHF
TRBV30,CAWSGLAPNTEAFF
TRBV30,CAWRQDRSSYNEQFF
TRBV19,CASSLYNEQFF